This TCR beta chain derives from a study of human T cells and chemical hapten exposure (dated by TCRdb to 2020 to 2022). About the full investigation: For sensitization, 2% DPC in acetone was applied to a roughly 2 cm by roughly 2 cm area of upper inner arm skin. Throughout the roughly 26-week study period, patients were also given weekly therapeutic DPC doses on the scalp. Patch testing was done on the upper back using Finn chambers containing 0.01% DPC, and results were scored after 6 days according to International Contact Dermatitis Research Group standards. The patient cohort, mostly female, included alopecia areata with under or over 50% scalp involvement, alopecia totalis and alopecia universalis. Libraries were pooled for sequencing, and variation in per-sample TCR yields was attributed mainly to small differences in library volumes within the pool. This study followed changes in the peripheral blood TCR repertoire in vivo during primary and secondary sensitization of alopecia patients to the hapten diphenylcyclopropenone (DPC). Blood samples were taken from patients before sensitization (week 0) and then at 2, 6 and about 24 weeks after DPC sensitization. Under 30 alopecia patients gave blood for TCR sequencing at one to four time points (pre-sensitization, 2, 6 and 24 weeks).

There are 16 amino acids in the CDR3, from cysteine to phenylalanine inclusive. Just the 48-base CDR3 DNA is kept, in frame starting at base 1. V loses 3 bases of germline sequence and J loses 5 bases, and the interval between the two ends is 17 bases. CDR1 and CDR2 are drawn from the germline V gene (reference sequence): LGHDT, YNNKEL. Read against the paper, the sample's time point label means: patch test 1, 2 weeks after DPC sensitization. In the paper's terms, the treatment or condition label means: therapeutic diphenylcyclopropenone sensitization with weekly scalp DPC. At each patch-test visit, blood was drawn before the patch test was applied. Patients were eligible if aged 18 to 70, diagnosed with alopecia and judged suitable for DPC therapy, and pregnant patients were excluded. Total RNA was isolated from unfractionated whole blood collected in Tempus Blood RNA tubes. On this clonotype: It has no known antigen specificity. It has no much larger one-base neighbor in the sample; base qualities were not kept.

Library construction relied on RACE. Sequencing took place on a NextSeq 500. During library preparation, unique molecular identifiers were attached to individual cDNA molecules so that TCRs could be counted in a quantitative, reproducible way. Each blood RNA sample was used to sequence both TCR alpha and TCR beta chains. On the study's bioinformatics: The median number of TCRs per sample was roughly 100,000, ranging from roughly 20,000 to 690,600. V, J and CDR3 annotation of the TCR reads was performed with the Decombinator software suite. For PS versus PT1 abundance plots, all samples were subsampled to the same number of TCRs (28,000). Expanded TCRs were defined as absent before sensitization and observed at least eight times at the 2-week time point. TCRdb reran the public reads through fastp at Q25 and MiXCR, keeping productive beta chains. Rows matching on CDR3 protein sequence are summarized as one entry with the most common DNA and genes. None of the V and J calls come from the authors' own analysis; TCRdb made them. The sample profile shows 95,000 to 150,000 distinct CDR3 sequences; approximately 15% of them were found once. The leading ten clones occupy over 0.85% of the sample.

General conclusions and limits of the study: Because every patient had alopecia, a presumed autoimmune disease, the patients' immune response might differ from that of healthy individuals. After repeated subsampling, changes were observed in the strength of the expansion versus patch-test correlation and in the threshold at which the correlation became significant. Patch test score correlated positively with the number of PT1 expanded TCRs, reaching significance at thresholds 8, 16 and 32 but not at 4. The number of TCRs above 1 in 1000 frequency did not change with DPC sensitization; there was no evidence of global repertoire structure alterations. Significantly more large CDR3 similarity clusters were formed by expanded TCRs than by pre-sensitization or healthy control sets, consistent with antigen-driven responses.

The V and J segments used are TRBV3-1 and TRBJ2-1, with the D gene call left open. The sequence derives from a man aged 18 to 29 with alopecia areata. Some clones in this sample may be carry-over from other donors' samples. Specimen: whole blood, collected in connection with sensitization to the hapten diphenylcyclopropenone (DPC). Here is the DNA: TGTGCCAGCAGCCAGTTGTACGGGCAGCACGACAATGAGCAGTTCTTC. The encoded protein is CASSQLYGQHDNEQFF.